These 2 T cell receptor beta chains came from one sample sequenced in a study of blood T cell repertoires in COVID-19. The assay was immunoSEQ multiplex PCR, and TCRdb's table has in-frame clones only and misses some. The table has approximately 180,000 clones, roughly 85% seen once; the top ten hold around 9.9%. Sample: peripheral blood. The receptors were gathered from a human donor with active or convalescent COVID-19. The donor label of this sample is uncertain.

This rearrangement joins TRBV9 to TRBJ2-6; TRBD2 might be the D (5 bases). There are 15 residues in the CDR3. Germline CDR1 is SGDLS and CDR2 is YYNGEE. Trimming cost V 0 bases and J 3 bases, with 7 bases left between them. CDR3 in amino acids: CASSVGTGGANVLTF. For the CDR3, the DNA is TGTGCCAGCAGCGTAGGGACTGGTGGGGCCAACGTCCTGACTTTC.

This clone was seen only once. The V gene is TRBV28, the J gene TRBJ2-5; TRBD1 aligns across 10 bases. The CDR3 is 16 amino acids. J was trimmed by 5 bases and V by 3 bases; bases with no gene match: 9. The V gene's germline CDR1 is MDHEN and CDR2 SYDVKM. This CDR3 is CASSFSGTGARETQYF. CDR3 DNA: TGTGCCAGCAGTTTTTCCGGGACAGGGGCCAGGGAGACCCAGTACTTC.